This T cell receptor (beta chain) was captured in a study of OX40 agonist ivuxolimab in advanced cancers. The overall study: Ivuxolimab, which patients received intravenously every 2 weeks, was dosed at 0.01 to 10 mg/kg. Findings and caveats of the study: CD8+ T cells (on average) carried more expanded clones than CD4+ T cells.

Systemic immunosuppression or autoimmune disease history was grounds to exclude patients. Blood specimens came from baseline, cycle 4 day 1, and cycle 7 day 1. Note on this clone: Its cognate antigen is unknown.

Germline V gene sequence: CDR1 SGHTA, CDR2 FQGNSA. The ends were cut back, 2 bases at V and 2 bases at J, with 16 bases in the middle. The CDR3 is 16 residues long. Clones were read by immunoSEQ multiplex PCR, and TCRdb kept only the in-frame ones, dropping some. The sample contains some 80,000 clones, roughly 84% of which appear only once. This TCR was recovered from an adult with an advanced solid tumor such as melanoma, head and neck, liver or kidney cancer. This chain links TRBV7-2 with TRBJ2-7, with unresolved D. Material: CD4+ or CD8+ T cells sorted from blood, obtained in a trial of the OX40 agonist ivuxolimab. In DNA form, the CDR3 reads TGTGCCAGCAGCTTAAGTTTCAACAAGGGCCCCTACGAGCAGTACTTC. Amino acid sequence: CASSLSFNKGPYEQYF.